What follows are 21 T cell receptor beta chains derived from one specimen sequenced in a study of T cells in Graves' hyperthyroidism and ophthalmopathy. RNA transcripts yielded amplified TCR beta CDR3 regions. HTBI primers were used for first-round RT-PCR of the TCR CDR3. TCRdb re-called the multiplex PCR reads with MiXCR, one entry per CDR3 protein. The data contain over 450,000 distinct CDR3 sequences, roughly 17% of them singletons. The sequenced sample was blood. These receptors came from a woman aged 18-29 years with Graves' ophthalmopathy.

V and J are TRBV4-1 and TRBJ2-7; D is perhaps TRBD2 (6 bases). From germline, CDR1 is MGHRA and CDR2 YSYEKL. V lost 0 bases and J 3 bases, leaving 15 bases between the germline ends. The CDR3 runs to 16 residues. CDR3 bases: TGCGCCAGCAGCCAAGATAGGCAGGGACTGAGCTACGAGCAGTACTTC. This codes for CASSQDRQGLSYEQYF.

The CDR3 coding sequence is TGTGCCAGCAGTGAAGAGAGGTATTTGGGCTACACCTTC. Protein: CASSEERYLGYTF. The rearrangement links TRBV6-1 to TRBJ1-2; D call uncertain. Germline V gene data show CDR1 as MNHNS and CDR2 as SASEGT. Trimming removed 1 base from V and 8 bases from J, with 11 bases in between. This CDR3 comprises 13 residues.

A few counts support this clonotype. This chain joins TRBV9 and TRBJ2-3; D perhaps matches TRBD2 (6 bases). This CDR3 contains 13 residues. V was clipped by 6 bases and J by 4 bases, with 12 bases between them. Germline V gives CDR1 SGDLS, CDR2 YYNGEE. CDR3 bases: TGTGCCAGCAACGGGGGAGAGGCAGATACGCAGTATTTT. This translates into CASNGGEADTQYF.

The chain recombines TRBV27 with TRBJ2-1; TRBD2 matches at 13 bases. The germline V gene encodes CDR1 MNHEY and CDR2 SMNVEV (reference sequence). V lost 4 bases and J lost 9; bases outside the gene matches: 3. The CDR3 covers 14 residues. The CDR3 sequence: CASSSRTSGSEQFF. CDR3 bases: TGTGCCAGCAGTTCCAGGACTAGCGGGAGTGAGCAGTTCTTC.

The chain employs TRBV4-1 and TRBJ2-3; 10 bases agree with TRBD2. The CDR3 is made up of 18 amino acids. The junction had 10 bases not matched to a gene; V was cut back by 0 bases and J by 4 bases. Germline V gives CDR1 MGHRA, CDR2 YSYEKL. CDR3 nucleotide sequence: TGCGCCAGCAGCCAAGATCCTAGCGGGAGTAGAGCGGCAGATACGCAGTATTTT. Its protein product is CASSQDPSGSRAADTQYF.

The V and J genes are TRBV5-4 and TRBJ1-1; 7 nucleotides agree with TRBD1. V shed 4 bases and J 3 bases; nucleotides not matched to a gene: 12. The CDR3 is made up of 16 amino acids. CDR1 is SGHNT and CDR2 is YYREEE in the germline V gene (reference sequence). The CDR3 DNA reads TGTGCCAGCAGCCCTAGACAGGGAGCGGGAGACACTGAAGCTTTCTTT. The encoded protein is CASSPRQGAGDTEAFF.

This clonotype was seen more than once but under ten times. The chain joins TRBV7-2 to TRBJ2-1; D may be TRBD2 (5 bases). In germline, CDR1 is SGHTA, CDR2 FQGNSA. The CDR3 runs 11 residues. V was clipped by 2 bases and J by 12 bases, with 8 bases between them. The CDR3 loop is CASSLTGRQFF. CDR3 in DNA: TGTGCCAGCAGCTTAACGGGGAGGCAGTTCTTC.

This clonotype has at least ten counts. CDR3 coding DNA: TGTGCCAGCAGCTTTATGACAGGGGGTGCGGAAAAACTGTTTTTT. Its translation: CASSFMTGGAEKLFF. The chain joins TRBV7-9 to TRBJ1-4; 9 bases agree with TRBD1. This CDR3 spans 15 amino acids. Germline V lookup: CDR1 SEHNR, CDR2 FQNEAQ (reference sequence). Trimming cost V 3 bases and J 8 bases; bases outside gene matches: 7.

This clonotype was observed at least ten times. The gene calls are TRBV5-1 and TRBJ1-2, with 7 bases fitting TRBD1. The CDR3 has 14 residues. The ends lost 2 bases at V and 4 bases at J; junction bases unmatched: 5. Looked up from germline, CDR1 is SGHRS and CDR2 is YFSETQ. The CDR3 sequence: CASSFRGLGYGYTF. In DNA form, the CDR3 reads TGCGCCAGCAGCTTTAGGGGGCTTGGCTATGGCTACACCTTC.

In regard to this clonotype: The conserved final phenylalanine or tryptophan is absent from the CDR3, which likely points to a read error. V gene TRBV19 combines with J gene TRBJ1-1, with a tentative D call TRBD1 (5 bases). The V end was cut by 5 bases, the J end by 3 bases, with 13 bases between. The CDR3 loop spans 14 amino acids. Germline lookup yields CDR1 LNHDA and CDR2 SQIVND (reference sequence). This chain's CDR3 is CASSAQGGYTEAFL. The CDR3, as DNA: TGTGCCAGTAGTGCTCAGGGAGGTTACACTGAAGCTTTCCTT.

This clonotype occurred many times. V is TRBV28 and J is TRBJ1-3; D is unresolved. V lost 3 bases, J lost 2 bases, and 14 bases lay in between. Per germline, CDR1 MDHEN and CDR2 SYDVKM. The CDR3 length is 16 residues. The CDR3: CASSLWELNAGNTIYF. In DNA form, the CDR3 reads TGTGCCAGCAGTTTGTGGGAGCTGAATGCTGGAAACACCATATATTTT. Based on the CDR3 plus reference TRBV28 and TRBJ1-3, the full variable domain is DVKVTQSSRYLVKRTGEKVFLECVQDMDHENMFWYRQDPGLGLRLIYFSYDVKMKEKGDIPEGYSVSREKKERFSLILESASTNQTSMYLCASSLWELNAGNTIYFGEGSWLTVV.

This clonotype was detected many times. The V and J genes are TRBV20-1 and TRBJ2-2, with D hard to call. Germline assignment: CDR1 DFQATT and CDR2 SNEGSKA (reference sequence). V lost 1 base to trimming and J lost 8 bases, with 17 bases between them. The CDR3 extends over 15 amino acids. The CDR3 sequence is CSARGARTAAGELFF. The CDR3 DNA sequence: TGCAGTGCTAGAGGGGCTAGGACCGCGGCGGGGGAGCTGTTTTTT.

Many counts were recorded for this clonotype. The chain carries TRBV28 and TRBJ2-1; 9 bases are shared with TRBD2. J gave up 4 bases and V 3 bases, and 4 bases lay outside the gene matches. Germline CDR1 is MDHEN and CDR2 is SYDVKM. This CDR3 has 15 amino acids. This CDR3 reads CASSFYSGSYNEQFF. In nucleotides, the CDR3 is TGTGCCAGCAGTTTTTATAGCGGGAGTTACAATGAGCAGTTCTTC.

This clonotype appeared many times. The CDR3 is CASRGPGQSYEQYF. The CDR3 DNA is TGTGCCAGCAGAGGGCCGGGACAGAGCTACGAGCAGTACTTC. J is TRBJ2-7 and V is TRBV11-1; 7 bases map to TRBD1. With V trimmed by 6 bases and J by 3 bases, 8 bases remained unmatched. The CDR3 is made up of 14 amino acids. Germline loops: CDR1 SGHAT, CDR2 FQDESV (reference sequence).

This clonotype turned up a few times. The CDR3 here is CASSELDPVGYTF. DNA of the CDR3: TGTGCCAGCAGTGAATTGGATCCGGTTGGCTACACCTTC. The chain links TRBV6-1 to TRBJ1-2; D ambiguous. Trimming took 2 bases from V and 7 from J, leaving 11 bases between them. CDR3 length: 13 residues. Looked up from germline, CDR1 is MNHNS and CDR2 is SASEGT.

As regards this clonotype: A much larger clone differs from this one at a single base, so this may be a read error. Since no conserved phenylalanine or tryptophan closes the CDR3, a read error is the likely cause. The chain recombines TRBV20-1 with TRBJ2-5; a weak D match, TRBD1 (5 bases). The CDR3 spans 11 residues. Germline CDR1 is DFQATT and CDR2 is SNEGSKA (reference sequence). Trimming took 3 bases from V and 4 from J, leaving 6 bases between them. The CDR3 loop is CSASQGETQYL. The CDR3 DNA sequence: TGCAGTGCTAGCCAGGGAGAGACCCAGTACCTC.

This clonotype was recorded many times. The chain employs TRBV5-1 and TRBJ2-1, with 11 bases that match TRBD2. Germline lookup yields CDR1 SGHRS and CDR2 YFSETQ. J lost 6 bases, V lost 4 bases, and 6 bases had no gene match. This CDR3 spans 15 amino acids. Written as DNA, the CDR3 is TGCGCCAGCAGCAGACTAGCGGGATTAGGCAATGAGCAGTTCTTC. Its translation is CASSRLAGLGNEQFF.

The rearrangement links TRBV20-1 to TRBJ1-2; TRBD1 is a possible D gene (6 bases). The V end was cut by 6 bases, the J end by 2 bases, with 10 bases between. Per germline, CDR1 DFQATT and CDR2 SNEGSKA (reference sequence). There are 12 residues in the CDR3. CDR3 nucleotide sequence: TGCAGTGCCTTGCAGGGGAACTATGGCTACACCTTC. Residues: CSALQGNYGYTF.

The V gene is TRBV6-1, the J gene TRBJ2-6; D gene ambiguous. The CDR3 contains 16 residues. Trimming removed 6 bases from V and 0 bases from J, with 12 bases in between. CDR1 is MNHNS, CDR2 SASEGT, per germline. The CDR3 loop reads CASRDDFSSGANVLTF. In DNA form, the CDR3 reads TGTGCCAGCAGAGACGATTTTAGCTCTGGGGCCAACGTCCTGACTTTC.

This clonotype was counted ten times or more. This chain joins TRBV30 and TRBJ1-6, with 11 bases aligning to TRBD1. CDR1 and CDR2 from the germline V gene are GTSNPN and SVGIG (reference sequence). V shed 3 bases, J shed 8 bases, and the junction held 15 bases outside the gene matches. This CDR3 region has 18 residues. In DNA form, the CDR3 reads TGTGCCTGGAGGAAACTCCCGGGACAGGGGGTACTTTATTCACCCCTCCACTTT. Translation gives CAWRKLPGQGVLYSPLHF.

The chain links TRBV27 to TRBJ2-7; 7 bases fit TRBD1. V was pared by 2 bases and J by 4 bases, with 2 bases of the junction left unmatched. The CDR3 extends over 13 amino acids. Germline values: CDR1 MNHEY, CDR2 SMNVEV (reference sequence). DNA for the CDR3: TGTGCCAGCAGTTTAATGACAGGGTACGAGCAGTACTTC. Translating gives CASSLMTGYEQYF.